This note documents a single T cell receptor beta chain sequence. CDR3 length: 13 residues. Germline values: CDR1 KGHDR, CDR2 SFDVKD. Trimming pared 7 bases from V and 4 bases from J, leaving 11 bases between. This record comes from a study of blood T cell repertoires in COVID-19. Study-wide background: Sites in the United States, Italy and Spain provided acute and convalescent COVID-19 samples.

Sequencing was performed with immunoSEQ multiplex PCR; in TCRdb, only in-frame clones are kept and a portion is missing. This sample has about 100,000 clones, with roughly 90% found just once. The sequence came from a man in his sixties with acute or convalescent COVID-19. V and J are TRBV24-1 and TRBJ2-3, with D tentatively TRBD1 (6 bases). Sequencing used peripheral blood. In DNA form, the CDR3 reads TGTGCCACCAGGGACAGCTGGGCAGATACGCAGTATTTT. Translating it yields CATRDSWADTQYF.